By share, the clone carrying this TCR beta chain counts as medium-sized. The antigen is undetermined. Assay: immunoSEQ multiplex PCR; the TCRdb copy retains only in-frame clones and omits some. The repertoire holds about 1,900 clones, with roughly a quarter as singletons. This record comes from a study of T cells in localized non-small cell lung cancer. Study findings and constraints: A median about 62 of the top 100 tumor clones appeared in adjacent lung. Longer overall survival accompanied higher blood T cell density.

From germline, CDR1 is MNHGY and CDR2 SAAAGT. Trimming removed 8 bases at V and 7 bases at J, with 14 bases between. The CDR3 loop spans 13 amino acids. This sequence was found in a female donor aged 60 or older with stage II squamous cell lung carcinoma. The V and J genes are TRBV6-8 and TRBJ1-4; possible D gene TRBD1, 5 bases. The starting material was lung tumor tissue, obtained before any cancer treatment. Here the CDR3 DNA reads TGTGCCAGCTACGACTGGGGGGGTGAAAAACTGTTTTTT. Its translation: CASYDWGGEKLFF.